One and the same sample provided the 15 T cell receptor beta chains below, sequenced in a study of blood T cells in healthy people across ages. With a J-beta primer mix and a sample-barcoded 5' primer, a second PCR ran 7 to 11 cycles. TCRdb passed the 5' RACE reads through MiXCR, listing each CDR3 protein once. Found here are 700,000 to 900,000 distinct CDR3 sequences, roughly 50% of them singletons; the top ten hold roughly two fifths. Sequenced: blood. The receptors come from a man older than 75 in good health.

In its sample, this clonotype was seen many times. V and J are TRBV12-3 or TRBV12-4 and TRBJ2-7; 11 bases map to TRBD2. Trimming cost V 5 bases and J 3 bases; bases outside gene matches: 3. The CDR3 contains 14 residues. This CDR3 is CASSPTSGNYEQYF. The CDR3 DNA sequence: TGTGCCAGCAGTCCGACTAGCGGGAACTACGAGCAGTACTTC.

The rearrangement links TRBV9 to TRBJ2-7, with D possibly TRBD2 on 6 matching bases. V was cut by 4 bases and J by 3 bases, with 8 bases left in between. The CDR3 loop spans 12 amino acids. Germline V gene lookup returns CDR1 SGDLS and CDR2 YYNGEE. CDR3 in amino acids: CASSRDFYEQYF. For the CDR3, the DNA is TGTGCCAGCAGCCGGGACTTCTACGAGCAGTACTTC.

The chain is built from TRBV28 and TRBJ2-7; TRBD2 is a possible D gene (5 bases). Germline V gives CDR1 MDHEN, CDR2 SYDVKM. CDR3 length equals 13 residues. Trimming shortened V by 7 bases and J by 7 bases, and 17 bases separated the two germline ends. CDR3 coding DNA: TGTGCCAGCACCATGGGGAGTGTAAGAGAGCAGTACTTC. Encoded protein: CASTMGSVREQYF.

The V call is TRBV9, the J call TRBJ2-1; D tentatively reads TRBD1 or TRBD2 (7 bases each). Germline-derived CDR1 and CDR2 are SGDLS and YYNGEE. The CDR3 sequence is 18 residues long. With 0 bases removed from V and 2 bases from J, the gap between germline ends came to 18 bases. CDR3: CASSVGVREGAPYNEQFF. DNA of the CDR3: TGTGCCAGCAGCGTAGGGGTCAGGGAGGGGGCCCCCTACAATGAGCAGTTCTTC.

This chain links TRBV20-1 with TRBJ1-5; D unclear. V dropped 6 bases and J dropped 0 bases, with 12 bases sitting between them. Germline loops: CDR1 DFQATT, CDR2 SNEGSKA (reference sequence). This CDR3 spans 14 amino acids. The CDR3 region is CSAGRSNSNQPQHF. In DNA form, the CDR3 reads TGCAGTGCCGGGCGGAGTAATAGCAATCAGCCCCAGCATTTT.

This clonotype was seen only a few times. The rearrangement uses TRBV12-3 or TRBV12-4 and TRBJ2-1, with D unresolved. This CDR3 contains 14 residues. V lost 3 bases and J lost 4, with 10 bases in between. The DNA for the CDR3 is TGTGCCAGCAGTTTCCTGGCGGATTACAATGAGCAGTTCTTC. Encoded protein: CASSFLADYNEQFF.

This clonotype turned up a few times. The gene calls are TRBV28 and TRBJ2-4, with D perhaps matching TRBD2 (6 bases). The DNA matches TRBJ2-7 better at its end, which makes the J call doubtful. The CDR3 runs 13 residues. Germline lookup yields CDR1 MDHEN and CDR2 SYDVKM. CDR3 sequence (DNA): TGTGCCAGCAGTTTCCGCCGGGAGAACGAGCAGTACTTC. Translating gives CASSFRRENEQYF.

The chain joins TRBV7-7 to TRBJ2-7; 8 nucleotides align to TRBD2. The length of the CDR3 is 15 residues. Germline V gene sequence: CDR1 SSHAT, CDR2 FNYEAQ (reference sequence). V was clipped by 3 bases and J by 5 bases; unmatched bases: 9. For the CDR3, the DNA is TGTGCCAGCAGCTTGGGGGGACTAGTGGTCCACGAGCAGTACTTC. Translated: CASSLGGLVVHEQYF.

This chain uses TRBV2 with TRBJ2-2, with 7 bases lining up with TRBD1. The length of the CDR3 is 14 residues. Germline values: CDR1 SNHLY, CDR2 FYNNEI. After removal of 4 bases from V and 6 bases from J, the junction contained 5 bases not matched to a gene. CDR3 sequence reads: CASSVRQGSGELFF. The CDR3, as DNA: TGTGCCAGCAGTGTTAGACAGGGCTCCGGGGAGCTGTTTTTT.

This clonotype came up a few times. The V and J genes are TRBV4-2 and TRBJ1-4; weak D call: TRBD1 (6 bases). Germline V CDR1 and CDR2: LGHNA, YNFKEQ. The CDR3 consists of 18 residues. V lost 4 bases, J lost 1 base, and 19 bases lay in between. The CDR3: CASSLGGTGTRTNEKLFF. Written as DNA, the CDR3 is TGTGCCAGCAGCCTAGGGGGAACAGGGACGAGAACTAATGAAAAACTGTTTTTT.

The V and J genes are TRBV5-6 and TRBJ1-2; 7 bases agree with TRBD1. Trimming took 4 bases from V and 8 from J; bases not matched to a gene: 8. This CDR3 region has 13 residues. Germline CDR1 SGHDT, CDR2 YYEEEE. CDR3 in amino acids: CASSPTGYEGYTF. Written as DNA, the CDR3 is TGTGCCAGCAGCCCGACAGGGTATGAGGGCTACACCTTC.

Here the CDR3 DNA reads TGCAGCGTTGAAAAAGGGAGGGACACTGAAGCTTTCTTT. It specifies CSVEKGRDTEAFF. This chain joins TRBV29-1 and TRBJ1-1; D gene ambiguous. Germline V CDR1 and CDR2: SQVTM, ANQGSEA. The V end lost 2 bases, the J end lost 3 bases, and 10 bases lay between the germline ends. The length of the CDR3 is 13 residues. The full variable domain, completed using reference TRBV29-1 and TRBJ1-1, is SAVISQKPSRDICQRGTSLTIQCQVDSQVTMMFWYRQQPGQSLTLIATANQGSEATYESGFVIDKFPISRPNLTFSTLTVSNMSPEDSSIYLCSVEKGRDTEAFFGQGTRLTVV.

CDR3 loop: CSLRGVQETQYF. Here the CDR3 DNA reads TGCAGCCTCAGGGGAGTTCAAGAGACCCAGTACTTC. The rearrangement joins TRBV29-1 to TRBJ2-5; tentatively, D is TRBD1 (6 bases). The CDR3 spans 12 residues. The germline V gene has CDR1 SQVTM and CDR2 ANQGSEA. The V end was cut by 8 bases, the J end by 2 bases, with 12 bases between.

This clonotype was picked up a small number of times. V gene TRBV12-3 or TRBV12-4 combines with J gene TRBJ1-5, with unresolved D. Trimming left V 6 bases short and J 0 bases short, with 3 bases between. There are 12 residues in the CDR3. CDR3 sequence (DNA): TGTGCCAGCAGACTTAGCAATCAGCCCCAGCATTTT. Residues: CASRLSNQPQHF.

This chain's CDR3 is CASSSAGTGSSYEQYF. DNA of the CDR3: TGTGCCAGCAGTAGCGCCGGGACCGGGAGCTCCTACGAGCAGTACTTC. The J gene is TRBJ2-7, the V gene TRBV6-2 or TRBV6-3; possible D gene TRBD2, 6 bases. The CDR3 runs 16 residues. V lost 5 bases and J lost 0, with 17 bases in between. Germline CDR1 reads MNHEY; CDR2 reads SVGEGT.